The 31 T cell receptor beta chains presented below share a single source sample, sequenced in a study of T cell repertoires in cytomegalovirus infection. The antigens for these receptors are not known. TCRdb processed the reads anew with MiXCR; each CDR3 protein has one entry. This sample has some 500,000 distinct CDR3 sequences, with roughly 34% found just once. Source: cultured PBMCs, taken from culture after CMV antigen stimulation. All receptors derive from a human donor in good health (CMV status not recorded). Some clones in this sample may be carry-over from other donors' samples.

This clonotype was seen ten or more times. The chain is built from TRBV11-2 and TRBJ2-3, with 8 bases aligning to TRBD2. CDR1 and CDR2 (germline): SGHAT, FQNNGV. Losses at the gene ends were 5 bases for V and 0 bases for J; bases not matched to a gene: 10. The CDR3 has 17 amino acids. The CDR3 spells CASSIGRAIPSTDTQYF. The CDR3, as DNA: TGTGCCAGCAGCATCGGGAGGGCAATTCCAAGCACAGATACGCAGTATTTT. Combining the CDR3 with reference TRBV11-2 and TRBJ2-3 gives the whole variable domain EAGVAQSPRYKIIEKRQSVAFWCNPISGHATLYWYQQILGQGPKLLIQFQNNGVVDDSQLPKDRFSAERLKGVDSTLKIQPAKLEDSAVYLCASSIGRAIPSTDTQYFGPGTRLTVL.

This clonotype appeared many times. The chain carries TRBV7-2 and TRBJ2-1; D is unclear. Trimming took off 3 bases at V and 0 bases at J, with 9 bases between the two ends. This CDR3 is built from 15 residues. CDR1 and CDR2 (germline): SGHTA, FQGNSA. The CDR3 is CASSFRSDSYNEQFF. The CDR3 coding sequence is TGTGCCAGCAGCTTTAGGTCCGACTCCTACAATGAGCAGTTCTTC.

The genes are TRBV6-5 and TRBJ1-2; possibly TRBD1 for D (5 bases). The CDR3 has 15 residues. The ends were cut back, 0 bases at V and 4 bases at J, with 12 bases in the middle. CDR1 is MNHEY and CDR2 is SVGAGI in the germline V gene. As DNA, the CDR3 is TGTGCCAGCAGTTACTCGAGTGGGGCCCTCTATGGCTACACCTTC. Translated, it gives CASSYSSGALYGYTF.

The chain carries TRBV4-3 and TRBJ2-1, with D possibly matching TRBD2 (5 bases). The germline V gene encodes CDR1 LGHNA and CDR2 YSLEER. The CDR3 runs 17 residues. V lost 1 base and J 1 base, leaving 14 bases between the germline ends. CDR3 residues: CASSQGRGRVSYNEQFF. DNA of the CDR3: TGCGCCAGCAGCCAAGGACGAGGGCGGGTATCCTACAATGAGCAGTTCTTC.

The chain carries TRBV20-1 and TRBJ2-2; no clear D. The CDR3 totals 16 residues. Trimming pared 6 bases from V and 0 bases from J, leaving 17 bases between. The germline V gene encodes CDR1 DFQATT and CDR2 SNEGSKA (reference sequence). Here the CDR3 reads CSAPPMGTANTGELFF. The CDR3 nucleotides are TGCAGTGCCCCCCCCATGGGAACCGCGAACACCGGGGAGCTGTTTTTT.

V is TRBV12-5 and J is TRBJ1-1, with 8 bases fitting TRBD1. The CDR3 spans 18 residues. The germline CDR1 and CDR2 sequences are LGHNT and FRNRAP. Germline trimming cut 0 bases from V and 0 bases from J; bases unmatched to any gene: 9. The CDR3 nucleotides are TGTGCTAGTGGTTTGGTACGCGGACAGGGAGTGCTGAACACTGAAGCTTTCTTT. Translation gives CASGLVRGQGVLNTEAFF.

This clonotype turned up a few times. V is TRBV6-1 and J is TRBJ2-1, with 16 bases lining up with TRBD2. Germline values: CDR1 MNHNS, CDR2 SASEGT. The CDR3 length is 17 residues. With 6 bases clipped from V and 3 bases from J, the junction kept 5 bases outside the gene matches. The CDR3, as DNA: TGTGCCAGCAGCGAGGGGACTAGCGGGAGGGTCTACAATGAGCAGTTCTTC. This sequence encodes CASSEGTSGRVYNEQFF.

This clonotype was observed a few times. The chain combines TRBV28 with TRBJ2-7; D is unresolved. CDR3 length equals 15 residues. V was shortened by 4 bases and J by 2 bases, with 15 bases between the two germline ends. Per the germline V gene, CDR1 is MDHEN and CDR2 is SYDVKM. The CDR3 loop reads CASSSRLTDPYEQYV. The CDR3 nucleotides are TGTGCCAGCAGTTCCCGTTTGACCGATCCCTACGAGCAGTACGTC.

This clonotype was detected ten times or more. The V gene is TRBV7-9, the J gene TRBJ2-2, with no clear D. Germline loops: CDR1 SEHNR, CDR2 FQNEAQ (reference sequence). Trimming cost V 5 bases and J 5 bases, with 0 bases left between them. The CDR3 consists of 10 residues. This CDR3 is CASSTGELFF. CDR3 sequence (DNA): TGTGCCAGCAGCACCGGGGAGCTGTTTTTT.

The table lists this clonotype with a few counts. The chain carries TRBV7-8 and TRBJ2-7, with TRBD2 matching 8 bases. Germline V lookup: CDR1 SGHVS, CDR2 FQNEAQ. This CDR3 region has 15 residues. The V and J ends lost 1 base and 5 bases, in that order; junction bases with no gene match: 7. CDR3 in amino acids: CASSLGVGTRHEQYF. The CDR3, as DNA: TGTGCCAGCAGCTTAGGAGTAGGGACTAGACACGAGCAGTACTTC. The full variable domain, with the rest looked up from reference TRBV7-8 and TRBJ2-7, is GAGVSQSPRYKVAKRGQDVALRCDPISGHVSLFWYQQALGQGPEFLTYFQNEAQLDKSGLPSDRFFAERPEGSVSTLKIQRTQQEDSAVYLCASSLGVGTRHEQYFGPGTRLTVT.

This clonotype was counted between two and nine times. This chain joins TRBV7-6 and TRBJ2-5; D is perhaps TRBD2 (5 bases). The length of the CDR3 is 15 residues. Per the germline V gene, CDR1 is SGHVS and CDR2 is FNYEAQ. Trimming stripped 5 bases from V and 2 bases from J, with 15 bases between. CDR3 residues: CASSRQRTGQETQYF. The DNA for the CDR3 is TGTGCCAGCAGCCGACAACGGACGGGGCAAGAGACCCAGTACTTC.

The chain carries TRBV6-1 and TRBJ2-1, with 11 nucleotides matching TRBD2. Trimming took 6 bases from V and 7 from J; bases not matched to a gene: 8. Germline loops: CDR1 MNHNS, CDR2 SASEGT. This CDR3 is built from 15 residues. CDR3 residues: CASSKLAGVGNEQFF. The CDR3 nucleotides read TGTGCCAGCAGCAAACTAGCGGGAGTGGGGAATGAGCAGTTCTTC.

The chain links TRBV10-3 to TRBJ2-7; 10 bases match TRBD1. Germline V lookup: CDR1 ENHRY, CDR2 SYGVKD. The length of the CDR3 is 14 residues. V was clipped by 6 bases and J by 7 bases; unmatched bases: 9. The CDR3 DNA follows: TGTGCCATCAGCGATGGACAGGGGGTATGGGAGCAGTACTTC. Its protein is CAISDGQGVWEQYF.

This clonotype showed up many times. This chain links TRBV7-2 with TRBJ2-2; D is undetermined. CDR3 length: 14 amino acids. Trimming cost V 5 bases and J 5 bases, with 12 bases left between them. Germline assignment: CDR1 SGHTA and CDR2 FQGNSA. The CDR3 coding sequence is TGTGCCAGCAGCCTTAATCGAGGAACCGGGGAGCTGTTTTTT. The encoded protein is CASSLNRGTGELFF.

This sequence joins TRBV5-1 and TRBJ2-3; D is unresolved. The CDR3 runs to 15 residues. The germline gives CDR1 SGHRS, CDR2 YFSETQ. The V end was cut by 0 bases, the J end by 7 bases, with 15 bases between. CDR3 protein: CASSLDRPPQNTQYF. The CDR3 coding sequence is TGCGCCAGCAGCTTGGATAGGCCACCACAAAATACGCAGTATTTT.

The chain combines TRBV7-2 with TRBJ1-1, with a possible D match to TRBD1 (5 bases). Trimming left V 0 bases short and J 5 bases short, with 10 bases between. The CDR3 contains 14 residues. From germline, CDR1 is SGHTA and CDR2 FQGNSA. The CDR3 region has the DNA TGTGCCAGCAGCTTAGCAGGGCGGGGGACTGAAGCTTTCTTT. It yields the protein CASSLAGRGTEAFF.

This clonotype showed up just a few times. The chain is built from TRBV7-6 and TRBJ1-1; D gene ambiguous. The CDR3 spans 13 residues. Deletions cut 4 bases from V and 2 bases from J, with 8 bases between. Germline V gene sequence: CDR1 SGHVS, CDR2 FNYEAQ. DNA of the CDR3: TGTGCCAGCAGCTGGAGGGAAAACACTGAAGCTTTCTTT. Translation gives CASSWRENTEAFF.

This clonotype was seen a handful of times. The chain uses TRBV2 and TRBJ2-7; 10 bases line up with TRBD2. This CDR3 comprises 15 residues. Germline CDR1 and CDR2: SNHLY and FYNNEI. The J segment lost 4 bases and the V segment lost 2 bases, leaving 5 bases of the junction unmatched. CDR3 in amino acids: CASSELAGVGYEQYF. For the CDR3, the DNA is TGTGCCAGCAGTGAACTAGCGGGAGTCGGGTACGAGCAGTACTTC.

This clonotype was counted between two and nine times. The V call is TRBV6-2 or TRBV6-3, the J call TRBJ1-3; D uncertain. V gave up 7 bases and J gave up 0 bases, with 10 bases separating them. Germline V gene sequence: CDR1 MNHEY, CDR2 SVGEGT. This CDR3 has 14 amino acids. CDR3 in amino acids: CASNRLGSGNTIYF. CDR3 in DNA: TGTGCCAGCAACCGACTGGGCTCTGGAAACACCATATATTTT.

This clonotype was detected only a few times. The rearrangement links TRBV28 to TRBJ2-7; 8 bases are a match to TRBD2. Germline lookup yields CDR1 MDHEN and CDR2 SYDVKM. J was trimmed by 1 base and V by 8 bases; bases with no gene match: 7. There are 14 residues in the CDR3. As DNA, the CDR3 is TGTGCCAGCCGGGAGGGGCCAATGTCCTACGAGCAGTACTTC. Its translation is CASREGPMSYEQYF.

There are a few counts of this clonotype. J is TRBJ1-5 and V is TRBV19; D unresolved. Trimming cost V 7 bases and J 2 bases, with 18 bases left between them. Germline CDR1 LNHDA, CDR2 SQIVND (reference sequence). The CDR3 runs 16 residues. The DNA for the CDR3 is TGTGCCAGTAACGGCCTTGAAACACGGGGCAATCAGCCCCAGCATTTT. It codes for CASNGLETRGNQPQHF. Complete variable domain (other parts from reference TRBV19 and TRBJ1-5): DGGITQSPKYLFRKEGQNVTLSCEQNLNHDAMYWYRQDPGQGLRLIYYSQIVNDFQKGDIAEGYSVSREKKESFPLTVTSAQKNPTAFYLCASNGLETRGNQPQHFGDGTRLSIL.

The chain uses TRBV2 and TRBJ1-5; 7 nucleotides line up with TRBD1. Germline values: CDR1 SNHLY, CDR2 FYNNEI. J was trimmed by 8 bases and V by 7 bases; bases with no gene match: 11. The CDR3 covers 14 residues. The CDR3 nucleotides are TGTGCCAGCACCTTGGACAGGCCCGAGGAGCCCCAGCATTTT. Its translation: CASTLDRPEEPQHF.

This clonotype was counted a few times. The V call is TRBV11-2, the J call TRBJ2-1; TRBD2 might be the D (6 bases). CDR1 is SGHAT and CDR2 is FQNNGV in the germline V gene. V was cut by 1 base and J by 7 bases, with 14 bases left in between. This CDR3 has 15 amino acids. The CDR3 DNA reads TGTGCCAGCAGCTTAGGGCCCCAAGGAGGGAATGAGCAGTTCTTC. Translating it yields CASSLGPQGGNEQFF.

In its sample, this clonotype was seen a few times. This chain connects TRBV4-3 to TRBJ2-3; 8 bases are shared with TRBD2. The V and J ends lost 4 bases and 6 bases, in that order; junction bases with no gene match: 12. The CDR3 runs 16 residues. Germline V gene data show CDR1 as LGHNA and CDR2 as YSLEER. CDR3 region: CASSPSRTSFTDTQYF. In DNA, the CDR3 is TGCGCCAGCAGCCCGAGTAGGACTAGCTTTACTGATACGCAGTATTTT.

This clonotype was counted between two and nine times. The genes are TRBV28 and TRBJ2-7; no clear D gene. Trimming left V 5 bases short and J 0 bases short, with 14 bases between. Germline CDR1 and CDR2: MDHEN and SYDVKM. The CDR3 is 15 amino acids. CDR3 amino acids: CASSPAGTTSYEQYF. The CDR3 DNA sequence: TGTGCCAGCAGTCCTGCCGGCACTACCTCCTACGAGCAGTACTTC.

The chain is built from TRBV7-6 and TRBJ1-5; TRBD1 is a possible D gene (6 bases). CDR3 length equals 15 residues. The germline V gene encodes CDR1 SGHVS and CDR2 FNYEAQ. The V end was cut by 3 bases, the J end by 3 bases, with 12 bases between. The CDR3 spells CASSFGRGFNQPQHF. CDR3 sequence (DNA): TGTGCCAGCAGCTTCGGCAGGGGTTTCAATCAGCCCCAGCATTTT.

This chain uses TRBV18 with TRBJ1-3; unclear D gene. This CDR3 contains 15 residues. The V end was cut by 5 bases, the J end by 0 bases, with 11 bases between. Germline CDR1 KGHSH, CDR2 LQKENI. The DNA for the CDR3 is TGTGCCAGCTCATATGACGGAGACTCTGGAAACACCATATATTTT. Translated: CASSYDGDSGNTIYF.

The table lists this clonotype with a few counts. CDR3: CASSRNPIETQYF. The CDR3 DNA is TGTGCCAGCAGCCGGAACCCGATCGAGACCCAGTACTTC. J is TRBJ2-5 and V is TRBV7-8; D is unresolved. This CDR3 has 13 residues. V lost 5 bases to trimming and J lost 5 bases, with 12 bases between them. Germline CDR1 SGHVS, CDR2 FQNEAQ.

This clonotype was recorded many times. The CDR3 DNA follows: TGTGCCAGCAGCTTGGCCACCGGGGAGCTGTTTTTT. As protein: CASSLATGELFF. V and J are TRBV11-2 and TRBJ2-2, with D uncertain. CDR1 is SGHAT, CDR2 FQNNGV, per germline. The CDR3 covers 12 residues. V dropped 3 bases and J dropped 4 bases, with 3 bases sitting between them.

The V gene is TRBV11-3, the J gene TRBJ1-1, with D unclear. CDR1 is SGHNT, CDR2 YENEEA, per germline. V lost 2 bases, J lost 5 bases, and 12 bases lay in between. The CDR3 sequence is 14 residues long. Here the CDR3 reads CASSLYMGSTEAFF. CDR3 sequence (DNA): TGTGCCAGCAGCTTATATATGGGGAGTACTGAAGCTTTCTTT.

The CDR3 DNA sequence: TGTGCCAGCAGCCCCGGGGGGCCTCCGGGCTATGGCTACACCTTC. The encoded protein is CASSPGGPPGYGYTF. The chain couples TRBV7-3 to TRBJ1-2; TRBD1 is a possible D gene (6 bases). The CDR3 contains 15 residues. The germline gives CDR1 SGHTA, CDR2 FQGTGA. Trimming pared 5 bases from V and 4 bases from J, leaving 17 bases between.